This TCR beta chain was found in a study of blood T cells in healthy people across ages. Then a second PCR, running roughly 6 to 12 cycles, was carried out with a sample-barcoded 5' primer and a J-beta primer mix. TCRdb independently ran MiXCR on the 5' RACE reads; one entry per CDR3 protein. Here the sample spans about 1.4 million distinct CDR3 sequences, roughly 59% being singletons. Germline V gives CDR1 SQVTM, CDR2 ANQGSEA. V lost 5 bases to trimming and J lost 2 bases, with 16 bases between them. The CDR3 is 15 residues long. The chain recombines TRBV29-1 with TRBJ1-3, with D unresolved. Specimen: blood. The source of this sequence is a man aged 18 to 30 in good health. CDR3 DNA: TGCAGCGTTTCTTCTCCGAGGCTCACTGGAAACACCATATATTTT. Translated, it gives CSVSSPRLTGNTIYF.